This T cell receptor beta chain derives from a study of beta chain features in type 1 diabetes. Study-wide points: PCR could preferentially amplify shorter templates, alike in patients and controls. Compared with healthy donors, patients appeared to share more similar naive, central memory and regulatory TCRB repertoires. Type 1 diabetes patients showed a moderate but significant shortening of TCRB CDR3s in all four CD4+ subsets.

Every isolated RNA sample was fully reverse transcribed, so sequencing captured expressed TCRB transcripts. Data came from immunoSEQ multiplex PCR; TCRdb stores just in-frame clones and leaves some out. The sample includes about half a million clones, about an eighth of them seen just once. Concerning this clone itself: What it binds is unknown.

The V gene's germline CDR1 is SGHTA and CDR2 FQGTGA. The CDR3 extends over 14 amino acids. Between the trimmed V and J ends, which lost 5 bases and 3 bases, there was a span of 12 bases. The sequenced material came from naive CD4+ T cells from blood. The chain links TRBV7-3 to TRBJ2-3, with D perhaps TRBD1 (5 bases). The sequence was obtained from a young woman in good health. CDR3 in amino acids: CASSIRGPTDTQYF. The CDR3, as DNA: TGTGCCAGCAGCATAAGGGGCCCTACAGATACGCAGTATTTT.